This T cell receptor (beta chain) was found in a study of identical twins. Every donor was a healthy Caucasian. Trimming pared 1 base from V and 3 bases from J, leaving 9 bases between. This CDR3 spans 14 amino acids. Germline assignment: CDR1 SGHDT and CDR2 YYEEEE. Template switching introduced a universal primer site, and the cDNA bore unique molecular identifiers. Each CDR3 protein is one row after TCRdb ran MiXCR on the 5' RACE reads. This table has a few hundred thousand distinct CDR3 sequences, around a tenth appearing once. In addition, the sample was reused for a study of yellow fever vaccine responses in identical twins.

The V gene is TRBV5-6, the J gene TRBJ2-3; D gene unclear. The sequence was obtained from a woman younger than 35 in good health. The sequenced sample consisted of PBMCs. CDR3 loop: CASSLIGTTDTQYF. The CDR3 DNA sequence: TGTGCCAGCAGCTTGATTGGAACAACAGATACGCAGTATTTT.